The clone carrying this T cell receptor beta chain was seen more than once but under ten times. This sample is drawn from a study of T cell repertoires in cytomegalovirus infection. This CDR3 has 13 amino acids. The germline CDR1 and CDR2 sequences are MDHEN and SYDVKM. V trimming: 7 bases; J trimming: 5 bases; junction bases outside the gene matches: 7. TCRdb processed the reads anew with MiXCR; each CDR3 protein has one entry. The sample records approximately 200,000 distinct CDR3 sequences, 22% being singletons. Input material: CD8+ T cells from PBMCs. V and J are TRBV28 and TRBJ1-1, with 7 bases that match TRBD1. The TCR was taken from a human donor in good health (CMV status not recorded). Some clones in this sample may be carry-over from other donors' samples. CDR3 coding DNA: TGTGCCAGCACCTTGACAGGGAGGACTGAAGCTTTCTTT. The encoded protein is CASTLTGRTEAFF.